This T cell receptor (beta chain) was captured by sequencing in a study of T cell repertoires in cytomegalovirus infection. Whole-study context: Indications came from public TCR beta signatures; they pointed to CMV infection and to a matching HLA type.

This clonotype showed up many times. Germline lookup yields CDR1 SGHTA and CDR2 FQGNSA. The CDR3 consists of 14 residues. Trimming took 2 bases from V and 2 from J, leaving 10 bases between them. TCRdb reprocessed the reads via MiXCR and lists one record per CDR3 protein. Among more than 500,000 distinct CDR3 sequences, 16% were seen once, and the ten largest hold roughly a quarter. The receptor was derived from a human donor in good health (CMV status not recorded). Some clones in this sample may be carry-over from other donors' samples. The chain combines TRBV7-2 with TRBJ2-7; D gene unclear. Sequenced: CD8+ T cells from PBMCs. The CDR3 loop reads CASSLSYSTYEQYF. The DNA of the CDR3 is TGTGCCAGCAGCTTATCGTACAGCACCTACGAGCAGTACTTC.